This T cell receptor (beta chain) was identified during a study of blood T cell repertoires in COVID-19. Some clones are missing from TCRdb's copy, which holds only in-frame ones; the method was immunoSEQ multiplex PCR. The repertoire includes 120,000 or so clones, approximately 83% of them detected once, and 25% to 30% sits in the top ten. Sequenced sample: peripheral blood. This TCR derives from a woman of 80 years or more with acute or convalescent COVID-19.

CDR3 in amino acids: CASSQLGSRLGEQFF. The CDR3 DNA sequence: TGTGCCAGCAGCCAACTCGGGTCTCGGTTGGGTGAGCAGTTCTTC. This chain joins TRBV3-1 (or the pseudogene TRBV3-2) and TRBJ2-1; no definite D call. The germline CDR1 and CDR2 sequences are LGHDT and YNNKEL (reference sequence). The germline V and J ends were trimmed by 2 bases and 9 bases, with 17 bases remaining between them. CDR3 length: 15 residues.